Listed here is a single T cell receptor (beta chain). Its matching antigen is unknown. Clones were sequenced by immunoSEQ multiplex PCR, and TCRdb holds only the in-frame ones, with some missing. This sample has around 300,000 clones; around 90% occur once, and the top ten carry around 0.88%. This specimen comes from a study of cytomegalovirus exposure and HLA in healthy donors. Points from the study as a whole: The listing of 150 or so TCR beta chains classed them as cytomegalovirus-associated. High specificity and sensitivity for cytomegalovirus status were reported for the classifier. Rare sequences made up most TCRs, while some public TCRs were found in many donors.

There are 12 residues in the CDR3. Trimming left V 5 bases short and J 1 base short, with 5 bases between. Germline V gene lookup returns CDR1 SEHNR and CDR2 FQNEAQ (reference sequence). The sample comprised PBMCs. The source is a young man in good health and CMV-seronegative. This chain uses TRBV7-9 with TRBJ1-1; D is uncertain. This CDR3 is CASSPSNTEAFF. The DNA of the CDR3 is TGTGCCAGCAGCCCATCGAACACTGAAGCTTTCTTT.